This passage covers 6 T cell receptor beta chains from one sample sequenced in a study of OX40 agonist ivuxolimab in advanced cancers. The method was immunoSEQ multiplex PCR; TCRdb's version includes in-frame clones alone and lacks a portion of them. Of around 100,000 clones in the sample, roughly nine tenths were seen once. Specimen: CD4+ or CD8+ T cells sorted from blood, collected in a trial of the OX40 agonist ivuxolimab. The source of these receptors is an adult with an advanced solid tumor such as melanoma, head and neck, liver or kidney cancer.

This chain uses TRBV2 with TRBJ1-5, with D possibly TRBD1 on 5 matching bases. Per germline, CDR1 SNHLY and CDR2 FYNNEI. With 6 bases removed from V and 0 bases from J, the gap between germline ends came to 12 bases. This CDR3 comprises 15 residues. CDR3 coding DNA: TGTGCCAGCAGAATGACAGATAATAGCAATCAGCCCCAGCATTTT. Encoded protein: CASRMTDNSNQPQHF.

The chain combines TRBV11-1 with TRBJ2-1; 10 bases fit TRBD2. CDR3 length: 16 amino acids. V gave up 1 base and J gave up 2 bases; unmatched junction bases: 2. Per the germline V gene, CDR1 is SGHAT and CDR2 is FQDESV (reference sequence). DNA for the CDR3: TGTGCCAGCAGCTTAGGTAGCGGGAGGACCTACAATGAGCAGTTCTTC. Encoded protein: CASSLGSGRTYNEQFF. The complete variable domain, with remaining parts taken from reference TRBV11-1 and TRBJ2-1, reads EAEVAQSPRYKITEKSQAVAFWCDPISGHATLYWYRQILGQGPELLVQFQDESVVDDSQLPKDRFSAERLKGVDSTLKIQPAELGDSAMYLCASSLGSGRTYNEQFFGPGTRLTVL.

The rearrangement uses TRBV11-2 and TRBJ2-5; 11 bases are a match to TRBD2. The CDR3 is made up of 18 amino acids. CDR1 SGHAT and CDR2 FQNNGV come from the germline V gene. V shed 5 bases, J shed 4 bases, and the junction held 15 bases outside the gene matches. In nucleotides, the CDR3 is TGTGCCAGCAGCCCAGTTGTTGGGTCACTAGCGGGAGCAGAGACCCAGTACTTC. Amino acid sequence: CASSPVVGSLAGAETQYF.

The rearrangement joins TRBV5-6 to TRBJ2-1; no firm D call. The V gene's germline CDR1 is SGHDT and CDR2 YYEEEE. V lost 4 bases and J 12 bases, leaving 14 bases between the germline ends. The CDR3 totals 12 residues. CDR3 sequence: CASSHSSPGQFF. The CDR3 DNA reads TGTGCCAGCAGCCATAGTAGCCCCGGGCAGTTCTTC.

The chain is built from TRBV11-2 and TRBJ2-5, with D uncertain. The DNA end favors TRBJ2-7, so the J call may be wrong. The CDR3 is 12 amino acids. Germline CDR1 reads SGHAT; CDR2 reads FQNNGV. The CDR3 reads CASSPRLYEQYF. For the CDR3, the DNA is TGTGCCAGCAGCCCCAGGCTATACGAGCAGTACTTC.

Remarks on this clone: This sample includes further DNA sequences coding for the same CDR3. The gene calls are TRBV5-1 and TRBJ2-3; D uncertain. The CDR3 spans 14 residues. Germline lookup yields CDR1 SGHRS and CDR2 YFSETQ. V lost 0 bases to trimming and J lost 0 bases, with 5 bases between them. The CDR3 DNA follows: TGCGCCAGCAGCTTGGCGGCTAGCACAGATACGCAGTATTTT. It encodes CASSLAASTDTQYF. The whole variable domain, filled in from reference TRBV5-1 and TRBJ2-3, reads KAGVTQTPRYLIKTRGQQVTLSCSPISGHRSVSWYQQTPGQGLQFLFEYFSETQRNKGNFPGRFSGRQFSNSRSEMNVSTLELGDSALYLCASSLAASTDTQYFGPGTRLTVL.